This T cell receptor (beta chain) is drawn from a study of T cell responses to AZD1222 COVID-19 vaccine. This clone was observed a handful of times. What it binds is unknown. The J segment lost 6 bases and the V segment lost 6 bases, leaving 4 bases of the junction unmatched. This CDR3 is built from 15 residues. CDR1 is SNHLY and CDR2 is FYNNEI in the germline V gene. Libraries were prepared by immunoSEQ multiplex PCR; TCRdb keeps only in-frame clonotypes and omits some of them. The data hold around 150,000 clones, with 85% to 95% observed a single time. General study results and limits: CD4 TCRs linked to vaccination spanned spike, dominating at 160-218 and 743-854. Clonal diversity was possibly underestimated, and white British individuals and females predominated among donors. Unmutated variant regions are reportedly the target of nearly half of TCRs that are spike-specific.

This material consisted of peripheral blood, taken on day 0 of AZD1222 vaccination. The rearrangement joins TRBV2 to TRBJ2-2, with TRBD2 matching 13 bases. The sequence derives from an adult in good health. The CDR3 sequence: CASSPGLAGAGELFF. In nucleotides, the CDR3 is TGTGCCAGCAGCCCAGGACTAGCGGGGGCCGGGGAGCTGTTTTTT.